One and the same sample provided the 25 T cell receptor beta chains below, sequenced in a study of cytomegalovirus exposure and HLA in healthy donors. Primers: 60 Vbeta forward and 13 Jbeta reverse. Produced via immunoSEQ multiplex PCR; TCRdb's table is partial and in-frame only. The table includes roughly 86,000 clones, nearly 80% detected once. The sequencing sample was made of PBMCs. The receptors here all came from a female donor in good health and CMV-seronegative.

V usage is TRBV10-3 and J usage is TRBJ1-3; D is possibly TRBD1 (5 bases). V lost 4 bases and J lost 2, with 9 bases in between. The CDR3 runs 14 residues. CDR1 is ENHRY and CDR2 is SYGVKD in the germline V gene. The CDR3 DNA reads as TGTGCCATCAGTGGGGCAGGGACTGGAAACACCATATATTTT. The encoded protein is CAISGAGTGNTIYF.

CDR3 coding DNA: TGTGCCAGCAGCTTCGGGGGTGGGTACAATGAGCAGTTCTTC. This codes for CASSFGGGYNEQFF. The chain employs TRBV7-9 and TRBJ2-1; maybe TRBD2 (6 bases). The CDR3 contains 14 residues. The V gene lost 3 bases and the J gene lost 4 bases, with 10 bases spanning the gap. Germline CDR1 and CDR2: SEHNR and FQNEAQ (reference sequence).

The V call is TRBV10-3, the J call TRBJ1-1, with 7 positions matching TRBD1. The germline V gene encodes CDR1 ENHRY and CDR2 SYGVKD. The CDR3 is 16 amino acids. Unmatched junction bases numbered 11, after V lost 3 bases and J lost 4 bases. The CDR3 protein is CAISDRGKGTGTEAFF. The CDR3 bases are TGTGCCATCAGTGACAGGGGGAAAGGAACGGGCACTGAAGCTTTCTTT.

This clone was observed a handful of times. The same CDR3 is also encoded by other DNA sequences in this sample. The DNA for the CDR3 is TGTGCCAGCAGCTTGCAGGGGGCGGAAGAGACCCAGTACTTC. It translates to CASSLQGAEETQYF. The chain combines TRBV5-4 with TRBJ2-5, with TRBD1 matching over 8 bases. The trim removed 1 base at V and 3 bases at J, leaving 2 bases unmatched. The CDR3 totals 14 residues. In germline, CDR1 is SGHNT, CDR2 YYREEE (reference sequence).

The chain combines TRBV10-3 with TRBJ1-3, with 7 bases fitting TRBD1. Trimming removed 11 bases from V and 5 bases from J; junction bases left unmatched: 6. The CDR3 totals 12 residues. The germline V gene encodes CDR1 ENHRY and CDR2 SYGVKD. The CDR3 loop reads CASWDSRNTIYF. The CDR3 DNA sequence: TGTGCCTCCTGGGACAGTAGAAACACCATATATTTT.

The gene calls are TRBV2 and TRBJ2-7; D perhaps matches TRBD2 (5 bases). Germline V lookup: CDR1 SNHLY, CDR2 FYNNEI. V lost 2 bases, J lost 3 bases, and 11 bases lay in between. This CDR3 has 14 amino acids. The CDR3 DNA reads TGTGCCAGCAGTGAAACTAGTTTCATCTACGAGCAGTACTTC. Translated: CASSETSFIYEQYF.

CDR3 sequence reads: CASSVLQGTEAFF. The DNA of the CDR3 is TGTGCCAGCAGTGTGTTACAGGGCACTGAAGCTTTCTTT. The chain has TRBV6-1 and TRBJ1-1; perhaps TRBD1 as D (6 bases). Germline V CDR1 and CDR2: MNHNS, SASEGT. The CDR3 consists of 13 residues. V gave up 4 bases and J gave up 4 bases, with 10 bases separating them.

The V and J genes are TRBV7-3 and TRBJ1-1; TRBD1 agrees at 9 bases. Trimming removed 1 base from V and 0 bases from J; junction bases left unmatched: 9. The germline CDR1 and CDR2 sequences are SGHTA and FQGTGA. This CDR3 is built from 18 residues. CDR3 nucleotides: TGTGCCAGCAGCTTAAGGGGAGGGACAGGGAACTTGAACACTGAAGCTTTCTTT. Translation gives CASSLRGGTGNLNTEAFF. Together with reference TRBV7-3 and TRBJ1-1, the CDR3 gives the full variable domain: GAGVSQTPSNKVTEKGKYVELRCDPISGHTALYWYRQSLGQGPEFLIYFQGTGAADDSGLPNDRFFAVRPEGSVSTLKIQRTERGDSAVYLCASSLRGGTGNLNTEAFFGQGTRLTVV.

The chain carries TRBV28 and TRBJ1-2; 10 nucleotides match TRBD1. The trim removed 6 bases at V and 13 bases at J, leaving 8 bases unmatched. Germline CDR1 and CDR2: MDHEN and SYDVKM. The CDR3 runs to 12 residues. The DNA of the CDR3 is TGTGCCAGCAGCTTCTCGGGACAGGGGATCACCTTC. As protein: CASSFSGQGITF.

This clone was seen a handful of times. This chain connects TRBV2 to TRBJ1-4; D may be TRBD1 (5 bases). The CDR3 spans 12 residues. V lost 8 bases and J lost 7, with 11 bases in between. The germline CDR1 and CDR2 sequences are SNHLY and FYNNEI. The DNA of the CDR3 is TGTGCCAGCGAAGGGGAAGGTGAAAAACTGTTTTTT. It codes for CASEGEGEKLFF.

The V call is TRBV7-8, the J call TRBJ2-7; D perhaps matches TRBD2 (5 bases). In germline, CDR1 is SGHVS, CDR2 FQNEAQ. The V end was cut by 4 bases, the J end by 2 bases, with 24 bases between. CDR3 length: 18 amino acids. In DNA form, the CDR3 reads TGTGCCAGCAGCTCACACCCCCGGGGAGCCCTATTAACCTACGAGCAGTACTTC. Amino acids: CASSSHPRGALLTYEQYF. The whole variable domain, filled in from reference TRBV7-8 and TRBJ2-7, reads GAGVSQSPRYKVAKRGQDVALRCDPISGHVSLFWYQQALGQGPEFLTYFQNEAQLDKSGLPSDRFFAERPEGSVSTLKIQRTQQEDSAVYLCASSSHPRGALLTYEQYFGPGTRLTVT.

The genes are TRBV15 and TRBJ2-7; 11 bases line up with TRBD2. Germline V gene sequence: CDR1 LNHNV, CDR2 YYDKDF (reference sequence). V gave up 11 bases and J gave up 12 bases; unmatched junction bases: 24. The CDR3 is 16 residues long. DNA for the CDR3: TGTGCCCACTGCGGGATCGAAGGACTAGCGGGTGTGGTATGGTACTTC. It codes for CAHCGIEGLAGVVWYF. The complete variable domain, with remaining parts taken from reference TRBV15 and TRBJ2-7, reads DAMVIQNPRYQVTQFGKPVTLSCSQTLNHNVMYWYQQKSSQAPKLLFHYYDKDFNNEADTPDNFQSRRPNTSFCFLDIRSPGLGDTAMYLCAHCGIEGLAGVVWYFGPGTRLTVT.

The J gene is TRBJ1-2, the V gene TRBV9; D is uncertain. This CDR3 is 14 amino acids long. Germline V gene lookup returns CDR1 SGDLS and CDR2 YYNGEE. V was shortened by 2 bases and J by 7 bases, with 15 bases between the two germline ends. The CDR3 protein is CASSVSQALGGYTF. The CDR3 DNA follows: TGTGCCAGCAGCGTCTCCCAGGCCTTGGGTGGCTACACCTTC.

This clone was counted only a few times. V is TRBV6-5 and J is TRBJ2-7; maybe TRBD2 (5 bases). The CDR3 loop spans 14 amino acids. Per the germline V gene, CDR1 is MNHEY and CDR2 is SVGAGI. V was trimmed by 2 bases and J by 2 bases, leaving 10 bases between them. This CDR3 is CASSYRGAPYEQYF. CDR3 DNA: TGTGCCAGCAGTTACCGGGGAGCCCCCTACGAGCAGTACTTC.

This clone appeared once. V gene TRBV5-1 combines with J gene TRBJ2-3; 8 bases match TRBD1. After removal of 3 bases from V and 2 bases from J, the junction contained 5 bases not matched to a gene. CDR1 and CDR2 from the germline V gene are SGHRS and YFSETQ. This CDR3 has 15 amino acids. The CDR3 here is CASSSGGYSTDTQYF. For the CDR3, the DNA is TGCGCCAGCAGCTCAGGGGGCTATTCCACAGATACGCAGTATTTT.

This chain joins TRBV7-3 and TRBJ2-2; 7 nucleotides agree with TRBD2. The CDR3 has 16 amino acids. Trimming removed 2 bases from V and 6 bases from J; junction bases left unmatched: 9. Germline-derived CDR1 and CDR2 are SGHTA and FQGTGA. The CDR3: CASSLGARGSAGELFF. The DNA for the CDR3 is TGTGCCAGCAGCTTAGGTGCGCGGGGGTCGGCCGGGGAGCTGTTTTTT.

V is TRBV30 and J is TRBJ1-2, with 9 bases fitting TRBD1. The junction had 0 bases not matched to a gene; V was cut back by 1 base and J by 6 bases. CDR1 and CDR2 (germline): GTSNPN, SVGIG (reference sequence). The CDR3 sequence is 12 residues long. This chain's CDR3 is CAWSGDRDGYTF. The CDR3 nucleotides are TGTGCCTGGAGTGGGGACAGGGATGGCTACACCTTC.

The chain links TRBV29-1 to TRBJ1-4; possible D gene TRBD1, 5 bases. Per germline, CDR1 SQVTM and CDR2 ANQGSEA. V was shortened by 5 bases and J by 7 bases, with 17 bases between the two germline ends. The CDR3 runs to 14 residues. DNA of the CDR3: TGCAGCGTTCACTCCGGGGACTTGGGTGAAAAACTGTTTTTT. Translating it yields CSVHSGDLGEKLFF.

This clone was seen just once. The chain couples TRBV30 to TRBJ2-1; the D is unclear. CDR3 length: 12 amino acids. Germline assignment: CDR1 GTSNPN and CDR2 SVGIG (reference sequence). V was clipped by 4 bases and J by 7 bases, with 11 bases between them. DNA for the CDR3: TGTGCCTGGAACTCTCTTAAGAATGAGCAGTTCTTC. Translated, it gives CAWNSLKNEQFF.

This chain uses TRBV7-9 with TRBJ2-3; 11 bases map to TRBD2. Germline V gene sequence: CDR1 SEHNR, CDR2 FQNEAQ (reference sequence). Trimming at V came to 3 bases and at J to 2 bases, leaving 4 bases not matched to a gene. The CDR3 extends over 16 amino acids. The CDR3 coding sequence is TGTGCCAGCAGCTTTGGTAGCGGGGGGGACACAGATACGCAGTATTTT. The encoded protein is CASSFGSGGDTDTQYF.

V is TRBV7-8 and J is TRBJ2-1, with TRBD1 matching 7 bases. V was pared by 2 bases and J by 6 bases, with 13 bases of the junction left unmatched. The V gene's germline CDR1 is SGHVS and CDR2 FQNEAQ. This CDR3 is built from 17 residues. The CDR3 region is CASSLSLPKTGLNEQFF. DNA for the CDR3: TGTGCCAGCAGCTTAAGTTTACCGAAGACAGGGCTCAATGAGCAGTTCTTC.

This chain joins TRBV19 and TRBJ1-5; D remains unclear. The CDR3 is 12 amino acids. Germline V CDR1 and CDR2: LNHDA, SQIVND (reference sequence). V lost 9 bases, J lost 4 bases, and 10 bases lay in between. The CDR3 reads CASTEPNQPQHF. The CDR3 nucleotides are TGTGCCAGCACAGAGCCAAATCAGCCCCAGCATTTT. The entire variable domain, with the rest obtained from reference TRBV19 and TRBJ1-5, is as follows: DGGITQSPKYLFRKEGQNVTLSCEQNLNHDAMYWYRQDPGQGLRLIYYSQIVNDFQKGDIAEGYSVSREKKESFPLTVTSAQKNPTAFYLCASTEPNQPQHFGDGTRLSIL.

This chain joins TRBV11-1 and TRBJ1-3; tentative D call: TRBD1 (6 bases). CDR1 is SGHAT, CDR2 FQDESV, per germline (reference sequence). The CDR3 runs 15 residues. Trimming shortened V by 5 bases and J by 0 bases, and 11 bases separated the two germline ends. This chain's CDR3 is CASSERQVSGNTIYF. For the CDR3, the DNA is TGTGCCAGCAGCGAACGACAGGTCTCTGGAAACACCATATATTTT.

This chain links TRBV28 with TRBJ2-1; D is possibly TRBD1 (6 bases). Trimming cost V 6 bases and J 4 bases, with 7 bases left between them. Germline V gene data show CDR1 as MDHEN and CDR2 as SYDVKM. This CDR3 is built from 12 residues. The CDR3 sequence: CASSTGYNEQFF. Written as DNA, the CDR3 is TGTGCCAGCAGCACAGGGTACAATGAGCAGTTCTTC.

The V gene is TRBV2, the J gene TRBJ1-5, with 7 bases fitting TRBD1. The CDR3 extends over 14 amino acids. Looked up from germline, CDR1 is SNHLY and CDR2 is FYNNEI. Trimming took 7 bases from V and 4 from J; bases not matched to a gene: 7. Here the CDR3 DNA reads TGTGCCAGCACCTCGGGACAGAGGAATCAGCCCCAGCATTTT. It specifies CASTSGQRNQPQHF. Full variable domain (remainder filled in from reference TRBV2 and TRBJ1-5): EPEVTQTPSHQVTQMGQEVILRCVPISNHLYFYWYRQILGQKVEFLVSFYNNEISEKSEIFDDQFSVERPDGSNFTLKIRSTKLEDSAMYFCASTSGQRNQPQHFGDGTRLSIL.